These T cell receptor beta chains were read from a single sample in a study of CD8+ T cells in alopecia areata. Libraries were prepared by immunoSEQ multiplex PCR; TCRdb keeps only in-frame clonotypes and omits some of them. The repertoire has around 50,000 clones, 90% to 97% of them found once; the top ten carry roughly 24%. The material sequenced was CD8+ T cells sorted from blood, taken at week 0. All receptors come from a human donor with alopecia areata. Both conserved end residues are part of each CDR3.

CDR3 length: 14
J gene: TRBJ2-5
V gene: TRBV7-6
CDR3 protein: CASSSFWGAETQYF

CDR3 length: 20
J gene: TRBJ1-1
V gene: TRBV4-1
CDR3 protein: CASSQVIVVGRGRQGTEAFF

CDR3 length: 13
J gene: TRBJ2-5
V gene: TRBV29-1
CDR3 protein: CSVVFQGAETQYF

CDR3 length: 17
J gene: TRBJ2-1
V gene: TRBV10-3
CDR3 protein: CAISVPTSGGIVNEQFF

CDR3 length: 18
J gene: TRBJ2-5
V gene: TRBV2
CDR3 protein: CASSDGTSGGHLQETQYF

CDR3 length: 18
J gene: TRBJ2-1
V gene: TRBV25-1
CDR3 protein: CASSGTGGGLISYNEQFF

CDR3 length: 17
J gene: TRBJ2-1
V gene: TRBV4-1
CDR3 protein: CASTTTPTGSSYNEQFF

CDR3 length: 17
J gene: TRBJ1-2
V gene: TRBV15
CDR3 protein: CATSRQTGALANYGYTF

CDR3 length: 15
J gene: TRBJ2-3
V gene: TRBV7-2
CDR3 protein: CASSLGRGPADTQYF

CDR3 length: 12
J gene: TRBJ2-5
V gene: TRBV11-2
CDR3 protein: CASSWYQETQYF

CDR3 length: 15
J gene: TRBJ2-1
V gene: TRBV23-1
CDR3 protein: CASTLGGDPYNEQFF

CDR3 length: 17
J gene: TRBJ2-7
V gene: TRBV4-1
CDR3 protein: CASSQPPGQMSSYEQYF

CDR3 length: 12
J gene: TRBJ2-7
V gene: TRBV2
CDR3 protein: CASSEDPNEQYF

CDR3 length: 14
J gene: TRBJ2-3
V gene: TRBV30
CDR3 protein: CAWSYGGGTDTQYF

CDR3 length: 11
J gene: TRBJ2-7
V gene: TRBV11-2
CDR3 protein: CASSSLYEQYF

CDR3 length: 16
J gene: TRBJ2-3
V gene: TRBV4-2
CDR3 protein: CASSQEGRPNTDTQYF

CDR3 length: 13
J gene: TRBJ2-7
V gene: TRBV2
CDR3 protein: CASMEGWTYEQYF

CDR3 length: 18
J gene: TRBJ2-5
V gene: TRBV7-2
CDR3 protein: CASSSRLAGALYQETQYF

CDR3 length: 14
J gene: TRBJ2-7
V gene: TRBV5-1
CDR3 protein: CASSQGGISYEQYF

CDR3 length: 17
J gene: TRBJ2-5
V gene: TRBV19
CDR3 protein: CASSTFEDRDSMETQYF